This TCR beta chain was recovered during a study of blood T cell repertoires in COVID-19. Turning to the study itself: The analysed material was cDNA or gDNA that came from T cells, B-cell-depleted T cells, or PBMCs.

The participants were between about 18 and 89 years old and came from some 23 US areas. CDR1 and CDR2 (germline): MGHRA, YSYEKL. This CDR3 has 13 residues. V was clipped by 2 bases and J by 1 base, with 5 bases between them. How the authors handled the data: Reference gene primers were amplified, and this amplification served to estimate nucleated cell counts. Clones were read by immunoSEQ multiplex PCR, and TCRdb kept only the in-frame ones, dropping some. That table is the source of V, J and clone size, and D and trimming were worked out from the DNA. The sample holds about 220,000 clones, more than 80% seen once.

Sequenced material: PBMCs or T cells enriched from blood (not recorded which). V is TRBV4-1 and J is TRBJ1-1; the D is unclear. This TCR came from a woman aged 40 to 49 with acute COVID-19. CDR3 bases: TGCGCCAGCAGCCAACCTAAGAACACTGAAGCTTTCTTT. Translated, it gives CASSQPKNTEAFF.